The rows below give T cell receptor beta chains drawn from one sample of a study of vaccination effects on CD4 cells after COVID-19. Antigens of these TCRs are unknown. Repertoires were generated with immunoSEQ multiplex PCR, while TCRdb's copy carries only in-frame clones and drops some. Of under 35,000 clones in the sample, 70% to 75% were seen once. The sequenced sample was CD4+ T cells from PBMCs cultured with HCoV-NL63 spike peptides, obtained after COVID-19 vaccination. All receptors derive from a human donor who received a COVID-19 vaccine. The CDR3 runs from the conserved cysteine through the conserved F or W. D genes are given only for firm matches. Not every row has a clone size; where given, it reads once, few, many or a size class.

v_call: TRBV5-1; clone_size: NA; d_call: TRBD1; j_call: TRBJ2-7; cdr3_nt: TGCGCCAGCAGCTTGGGGGGCGGACAGGGGACAACCTACGAGCAGTACTTC; cdr3_aa: CASSLGGGQGTTYEQYF
v_call: TRBV7-8; clone_size: NA; d_call: NA; j_call: TRBJ1-1; cdr3_nt: TGTGCCAGCAGCCTAGGGAGCACTGAAGCTTTCTTT; cdr3_aa: CASSLGSTEAFF
v_call: TRBV30; clone_size: NA; d_call: TRBD1; j_call: TRBJ1-3; cdr3_nt: TGTGCCTGGAGGACAGGGGTTGGAAACACCATATATTTT; cdr3_aa: CAWRTGVGNTIYF
v_call: TRBV6-2/TRBV6-3; clone_size: NA; d_call: TRBD2; j_call: TRBJ2-1; cdr3_nt: TGTGCCAGCAGTTACGGAGGACTAGCGGGGCTGGGGGAGCAGTTCTTC; cdr3_aa: CASSYGGLAGLGEQFF
v_call: TRBV15; clone_size: NA; d_call: TRBD1; j_call: TRBJ2-7; cdr3_nt: TGTGCCACCAGCAATGGCATTTGGGACAGGGCTTCCTACGAGCAGTACTTC; cdr3_aa: CATSNGIWDRASYEQYF
v_call: TRBV19; clone_size: NA; d_call: NA; j_call: TRBJ1-6; cdr3_nt: TGTGCCAGTAGTATAGAGAGGGGATCCTCACCCCTCCACTTT; cdr3_aa: CASSIERGSSPLHF
v_call: TRBV7-9; clone_size: NA; d_call: TRBD1; j_call: TRBJ1-5; cdr3_nt: TGTGCCAGCAGCTTAACACAGGGGGCGTTGGATCGTAGTCAGCCCCAGCATTTT; cdr3_aa: CASSLTQGALDRSQPQHF
v_call: TRBV14; clone_size: once; d_call: TRBD2; j_call: TRBJ2-7; cdr3_nt: TGTGCCAGCAGCCAAGTGGGACTAGCGGAAAGACCTTACGAGCAGTACTTC; cdr3_aa: CASSQVGLAERPYEQYF
v_call: TRBV6-5; clone_size: NA; d_call: TRBD1; j_call: TRBJ1-2; cdr3_nt: TGTGCCAGCACACCGGGACAGCCCTATGGCTACACCTTC; cdr3_aa: CASTPGQPYGYTF
v_call: TRBV6-6; clone_size: once; d_call: TRBD1; j_call: TRBJ2-7; cdr3_nt: TGTGCCAGCAGTTACTCAAGACAGGGAGACTACGAGCAGTACTTC; cdr3_aa: CASSYSRQGDYEQYF
v_call: TRBV19; clone_size: NA; d_call: NA; j_call: TRBJ2-7; cdr3_nt: TGTGCCAGTAGTAGAGGGCTGCGCTCCTACGAGCAGTACTTC; cdr3_aa: CASSRGLRSYEQYF
v_call: TRBV11-2; clone_size: NA; d_call: TRBD1; j_call: TRBJ1-5; cdr3_nt: TGTGCCAGCAGCCAGGACAGGAATCAGCCCCAGCATTTT; cdr3_aa: CASSQDRNQPQHF
v_call: TRBV12-2; clone_size: NA; d_call: NA; j_call: TRBJ1-4; cdr3_nt: TGTGCAAGTTTGGGGGGGGAAAAACTGTTTTTT; cdr3_aa: CASLGGEKLFF
v_call: TRBV6-6; clone_size: NA; d_call: TRBD1; j_call: TRBJ1-1; cdr3_nt: TGTGCCAGCAGTCTCCCTCCGACAGGGGGGGTCACTGAAGCTTTCTTT; cdr3_aa: CASSLPPTGGVTEAFF
v_call: TRBV14; clone_size: NA; d_call: NA; j_call: TRBJ2-7; cdr3_nt: TGTGCCAGCAGCCAAGCTTGGCCAGACTCCTACGAGCAGTACTTC; cdr3_aa: CASSQAWPDSYEQYF
v_call: TRBV28; clone_size: NA; d_call: TRBD1; j_call: TRBJ1-6; cdr3_nt: TGTGCCAGCACTTCAGGGGGGTACAGTTCACCCCTCCACTTT; cdr3_aa: CASTSGGYSSPLHF
v_call: TRBV15; clone_size: NA; d_call: NA; j_call: TRBJ2-1; cdr3_nt: TGTGCCACCAGCAGAGAAGGGGGAGAAACAGGCCTGGGCAATGAGCAGTTCTTC; cdr3_aa: CATSREGGETGLGNEQFF
v_call: TRBV5-1; clone_size: few; d_call: TRBD1; j_call: TRBJ1-5; cdr3_nt: TGCGCCAGCAGCTTGGGGACAGGGGAGGGTCAGCCCCAGCATTTT; cdr3_aa: CASSLGTGEGQPQHF
v_call: TRBV3-1/TRBV3-2; clone_size: NA; d_call: TRBD1; j_call: TRBJ1-5; cdr3_nt: TGTGCCAGCAGCCAAGGGTGGACAGGGACGGCCTATAGCAATCAGCCCCAGCATTTT; cdr3_aa: CASSQGWTGTAYSNQPQHF
v_call: TRBV3-1/TRBV3-2; clone_size: NA; d_call: TRBD1; j_call: TRBJ2-1; cdr3_nt: TGTGCCAGCAGCCCGACAGGGACCGGCAATGAGCAGTTCTTC; cdr3_aa: CASSPTGTGNEQFF
v_call: TRBV6-6; clone_size: NA; d_call: NA; j_call: TRBJ1-5; cdr3_nt: TGTGCCAGCAGTTTCCTGACAGGCGAGGAGCCCCAGCATTTT; cdr3_aa: CASSFLTGEEPQHF
v_call: TRBV27; clone_size: NA; d_call: NA; j_call: TRBJ1-6; cdr3_nt: TGTGCCAGCAGCCTAGAGCCCCCTCGTAATTCACCCCTCCACTTT; cdr3_aa: CASSLEPPRNSPLHF
v_call: TRBV5-4; clone_size: NA; d_call: NA; j_call: TRBJ1-2; cdr3_nt: TGTGCCAGCAGCTTGATGCAGGGCCTGAGGCAGTATGGCTACACCTTC; cdr3_aa: CASSLMQGLRQYGYTF
v_call: TRBV5-1; clone_size: NA; d_call: NA; j_call: TRBJ1-1; cdr3_nt: TGCGCCAGCCGAGGGGGGGGCGGGATGAACACTGAAGCTTTCTTT; cdr3_aa: CASRGGGGMNTEAFF
v_call: TRBV7-8; clone_size: NA; d_call: NA; j_call: TRBJ2-5; cdr3_nt: TGTGCCAGCAGCTTAGGCGTTGTCGAAACCCAGTACTTC; cdr3_aa: CASSLGVVETQYF
v_call: TRBV10-2; clone_size: NA; d_call: NA; j_call: TRBJ1-1; cdr3_nt: TGCGCCAGCAAAGACCCGGTCAACACTGAAGCTTTCTTT; cdr3_aa: CASKDPVNTEAFF
v_call: TRBV5-4; clone_size: NA; d_call: NA; j_call: TRBJ1-1; cdr3_nt: TGTGCCAGCAGCTTAGTCGACAACGGGATCTCAGCTTTCTTT; cdr3_aa: CASSLVDNGISAFF
v_call: TRBV21-1; clone_size: NA; d_call: NA; j_call: TRBJ2-7; cdr3_nt: TGTGCCACCTCGAAATTTAGGGTGCCCCCTTCCTACGAGCAGTACTTC; cdr3_aa: CATSKFRVPPSYEQYF
v_call: TRBV3-1/TRBV3-2; clone_size: NA; d_call: NA; j_call: TRBJ2-5; cdr3_nt: TGTGCCAGCAGCCAACCTCGAGACAGGCAAGAGACCCAGTACTTC; cdr3_aa: CASSQPRDRQETQYF
v_call: TRBV19; clone_size: NA; d_call: NA; j_call: TRBJ1-6; cdr3_nt: TGTGCCAGTAGTCCCATCGGGGGGGGATCACCCCTCCACTTT; cdr3_aa: CASSPIGGGSPLHF
v_call: TRBV15; clone_size: NA; d_call: NA; j_call: TRBJ1-2; cdr3_nt: TGTGCCACCAGCAGAACATTGGGCGGGGTCGAATGGGGCTACACCTTC; cdr3_aa: CATSRTLGGVEWGYTF
v_call: TRBV5-4; clone_size: NA; d_call: TRBD2; j_call: TRBJ2-1; cdr3_nt: TGTGCCAGCAGCTCAGCACTAGCGGGGGGTAATGAGCAGTTCTTC; cdr3_aa: CASSSALAGGNEQFF
v_call: TRBV2; clone_size: NA; d_call: NA; j_call: TRBJ1-1; cdr3_nt: TGTGCCAGCAGGGGCCCGGGTTTGCAGGGCTCCACTGAAGCTTTCTTT; cdr3_aa: CASRGPGLQGSTEAFF
v_call: TRBV30; clone_size: NA; d_call: NA; j_call: TRBJ1-1; cdr3_nt: TGTGCCTGGAGTGTATTGGACAGCGCCCATGAAGCTTTCTTT; cdr3_aa: CAWSVLDSAHEAFF
v_call: TRBV5-4; clone_size: few; d_call: TRBD1; j_call: TRBJ1-2; cdr3_nt: TGTGCCAGCAGCCCGGATTATAGACAGGGGGAAACTGGCTACACCTTC; cdr3_aa: CASSPDYRQGETGYTF
v_call: TRBV18; clone_size: NA; d_call: NA; j_call: TRBJ1-1; cdr3_nt: TGTGCCAGCTCTTTCGACAACATGAACACTGAAGCTTTCTTT; cdr3_aa: CASSFDNMNTEAFF
v_call: TRBV5-4; clone_size: NA; d_call: TRBD1; j_call: TRBJ2-1; cdr3_nt: TGTGCCAGCAGCTTCGGGTCAGGGGGAGTGGGTGAGCAGTTCTTC; cdr3_aa: CASSFGSGGVGEQFF
v_call: TRBV16; clone_size: NA; d_call: NA; j_call: TRBJ2-1; cdr3_nt: TGTGCCAGCAGCCAACTCGTACTAGCAGCATACAATGAGCAGTTCTTC; cdr3_aa: CASSQLVLAAYNEQFF
v_call: TRBV27; clone_size: NA; d_call: NA; j_call: TRBJ2-7; cdr3_nt: TGTGCCAGCAGTTACAGGGAGGGGGACGAGCAGTACTTC; cdr3_aa: CASSYREGDEQYF
v_call: TRBV11-2; clone_size: NA; d_call: TRBD1; j_call: TRBJ2-7; cdr3_nt: TGTGCCAGCAGCTTAAGTGACAGGGGCGACTACGAGCAGTACTTC; cdr3_aa: CASSLSDRGDYEQYF
v_call: TRBV21-1; clone_size: once; d_call: NA; j_call: TRBJ2-7; cdr3_nt: TGTGCCAGCAGCAAAGCACGGAGACCAATCTACGAGCAGTACTTC; cdr3_aa: CASSKARRPIYEQYF
v_call: TRBV27; clone_size: NA; d_call: NA; j_call: TRBJ2-7; cdr3_nt: TGTGCCAGCAGTTTATCTCGGGGAAGATACGAGCAGTACTTC; cdr3_aa: CASSLSRGRYEQYF
v_call: TRBV5-6; clone_size: NA; d_call: NA; j_call: TRBJ2-5; cdr3_nt: TGTGCCAGCAGCTTGACGGGAATCCAAGAGACCCAGTACTTC; cdr3_aa: CASSLTGIQETQYF
v_call: TRBV19; clone_size: NA; d_call: NA; j_call: TRBJ2-3; cdr3_nt: TGTGCCAGTAGTATCCTAGTGCCCCCAGATACGCAGTATTTT; cdr3_aa: CASSILVPPDTQYF
v_call: TRBV3-1/TRBV3-2; clone_size: NA; d_call: NA; j_call: TRBJ1-2; cdr3_nt: TGTGCCAGCAGCCCCACAGGGATCGGCTATGGCTACACCTTC; cdr3_aa: CASSPTGIGYGYTF
v_call: TRBV19; clone_size: NA; d_call: NA; j_call: TRBJ2-3; cdr3_nt: TGTGCCAGTAGTAGACCAGGCACAGATACGCAGTATTTT; cdr3_aa: CASSRPGTDTQYF
v_call: TRBV14; clone_size: NA; d_call: NA; j_call: TRBJ2-5; cdr3_nt: TGTGCCAGCAGCCAAGCGACCGCCCAAGAGACCCAGTACTTC; cdr3_aa: CASSQATAQETQYF
v_call: TRBV9; clone_size: NA; d_call: NA; j_call: TRBJ1-2; cdr3_nt: TGTGCCAGCAGCGTAGGGACAGAGATTAACTATGGCTACACCTTC; cdr3_aa: CASSVGTEINYGYTF
v_call: TRBV5-4; clone_size: NA; d_call: NA; j_call: TRBJ2-2; cdr3_nt: TGTGCCAGCAGCATTGGACAAGCAATCAACACCGGGGAGCTGTTTTTT; cdr3_aa: CASSIGQAINTGELFF
v_call: TRBV9; clone_size: NA; d_call: TRBD1; j_call: TRBJ1-4; cdr3_nt: TGTGCCAGCAGCGTAAGGGGACAGGCAACTAATGAAAAACTGTTTTTT; cdr3_aa: CASSVRGQATNEKLFF
v_call: TRBV2; clone_size: NA; d_call: TRBD2; j_call: TRBJ2-5; cdr3_nt: TGTGCCAGCAGTGCCGTCCAGGGACTAGCGTGGGAGACCCAGTACTTC; cdr3_aa: CASSAVQGLAWETQYF
v_call: TRBV5-1; clone_size: few; d_call: TRBD2; j_call: TRBJ2-5; cdr3_nt: TGCGCCAGCAGCTTGTCAGCGGGAAGTGAGACCCAGTACTTC; cdr3_aa: CASSLSAGSETQYF
v_call: TRBV29-1; clone_size: NA; d_call: NA; j_call: TRBJ1-3; cdr3_nt: TGCAGCATTACTGGGTCTGGAAACACCATATATTTT; cdr3_aa: CSITGSGNTIYF
v_call: TRBV7-9; clone_size: NA; d_call: NA; j_call: TRBJ2-3; cdr3_nt: TGTGCCAGCAGCCGGGGGGCCACAGATACGCAGTATTTT; cdr3_aa: CASSRGATDTQYF
v_call: TRBV4-2; clone_size: NA; d_call: TRBD2; j_call: TRBJ2-1; cdr3_nt: TGTGCCAGCAGCCACCTAAGCGGGAGCGGGAATGAGCAGTTCTTC; cdr3_aa: CASSHLSGSGNEQFF
v_call: TRBV3-1/TRBV3-2; clone_size: NA; d_call: NA; j_call: TRBJ1-2; cdr3_nt: TGTGCCAGCAGCCAAGAAAGTACAGGGAGGCTTGGCTACACCTTC; cdr3_aa: CASSQESTGRLGYTF
v_call: TRBV6-5; clone_size: NA; d_call: TRBD1; j_call: TRBJ1-4; cdr3_nt: TGTGCCACCTCCCCAGGACAGGCGAATGAAAAACTGTTTTTT; cdr3_aa: CATSPGQANEKLFF
v_call: TRBV4-1; clone_size: NA; d_call: NA; j_call: TRBJ1-2; cdr3_nt: TGCGCCAGCAGCCAAGACTACAGGGACTATGGCTACACCTTC; cdr3_aa: CASSQDYRDYGYTF
v_call: TRBV11-2; clone_size: NA; d_call: NA; j_call: TRBJ2-1; cdr3_nt: TGTGCCAGCAGCTTAGATCAAGGAACCCCGAGGAAGTTCTTC; cdr3_aa: CASSLDQGTPRKFF